The 18 T cell receptor beta chains listed next were all sequenced from one sample in a study of T-cell memory formation after mild COVID-19. TCRdb processed the 5' RACE reads anew with MiXCR; each CDR3 protein has one entry. Of 350,000 to 500,000 distinct CDR3 sequences listed, 20% are singletons. Sequencing was carried out using PBMCs or a T cell subset sorted from them (not recorded which). The receptor set was obtained from an adult woman who had mild COVID-19 (a few samples of this study predate the infection). Cell type and time point are not known.

The chain combines TRBV6-2 or TRBV6-3 with TRBJ2-6; 10 bases line up with TRBD1. This CDR3 is built from 17 residues. The germline V gene encodes CDR1 MNHEY and CDR2 SVGEGT. The V segment lost 5 bases and the J segment 2 bases; nucleotides outside the gene matches: 6. The CDR3 is CASSPGQGYPGANVLTF. The CDR3 bases are TGTGCCAGCAGTCCGGGACAGGGGTACCCTGGGGCCAACGTCCTGACTTTC.

This chain uses TRBV7-3 with TRBJ1-2; no clear D gene. V was shortened by 4 bases and J by 0 bases, with 12 bases between the two germline ends. Germline V lookup: CDR1 SGHTA, CDR2 FQGTGA. This CDR3 has 15 amino acids. The CDR3 DNA is TGTGCCAGCAGCTCCGGGGTCACTTCTAACTATGGCTACACCTTC. Amino acids: CASSSGVTSNYGYTF.

The chain employs TRBV12-3 or TRBV12-4 and TRBJ2-1; 8 bases align to TRBD1. The CDR3 has 14 amino acids. V shed 4 bases and J 2 bases; nucleotides not matched to a gene: 1. CDR3 nucleotide sequence: TGTGCCAGCAGTTGGGGACAGGCCTACAATGAGCAGTTCTTC. Amino acid sequence: CASSWGQAYNEQFF.

This chain joins TRBV12-3 or TRBV12-4 and TRBJ1-4; D unclear. V lost 6 bases to trimming and J lost 5 bases, with 16 bases between them. The CDR3 is 15 residues long. CDR3: CASSPGWADNEKLFF. DNA for the CDR3: TGTGCCAGCAGCCCCGGGTGGGCGGACAATGAAAAACTGTTTTTT.

In this sample, this clonotype turned up once. The chain combines TRBV6-5 with TRBJ2-7, with 7 bases fitting TRBD1. This CDR3 has 13 residues. CDR1 is MNHEY and CDR2 is SVGAGI in the germline V gene. With V trimmed by 4 bases and J by 3 bases, 3 bases remained unmatched. The CDR3 region has the DNA TGTGCCAGCAGTTTTTACAGGGGCTACGAGCAGTACTTC. Protein sequence: CASSFYRGYEQYF.

This clonotype was seen more than once but under ten times. V is TRBV7-3 and J is TRBJ2-1; D not certain. V dropped 1 base and J dropped 2 bases, with 12 bases sitting between them. CDR3 size: 16 residues. Germline V gene data show CDR1 as SGHTA and CDR2 as FQGTGA. For the CDR3, the DNA is TGTGCCAGCAGCTTAAAGCTGGCCGGGCCCTACAATGAGCAGTTCTTC. The encoded protein is CASSLKLAGPYNEQFF.

The V and J genes are TRBV12-3 or TRBV12-4 and TRBJ1-3; D is ambiguous. CDR3 length: 16 amino acids. The ends were cut back, 3 bases at V and 0 bases at J, with 12 bases in the middle. The CDR3 here is CASSFGRGSSGNTIYF. CDR3 DNA sequence: TGTGCCAGCAGTTTTGGGAGAGGTAGCTCTGGAAACACCATATATTTT.

In this sample, this clonotype turned up a few times. V gene TRBV4-3 combines with J gene TRBJ2-3, with TRBD2 matching 7 bases. V dropped 0 bases and J dropped 4; count of bases not matched to a gene: 7. The CDR3 has 16 amino acids. Germline V CDR1 and CDR2: LGHNA, YSLEER. The chain's CDR3 is CASSQDRAGWADTQYF. In DNA form, the CDR3 reads TGCGCCAGCAGCCAAGATAGAGCGGGGTGGGCAGATACGCAGTATTTT.

The V and J genes are TRBV20-1 and TRBJ1-1; TRBD1 matches at 8 bases. The V gene's germline CDR1 is DFQATT and CDR2 SNEGSKA (reference sequence). Trimming removed 3 bases from V and 1 base from J; junction bases left unmatched: 13. This CDR3 has 17 amino acids. The CDR3 region is CSARVVRGRVWNTEAFF. The CDR3 DNA reads as TGCAGTGCTAGGGTCGTCAGGGGGCGCGTCTGGAACACTGAAGCTTTCTTT.

In this sample, this clonotype turned up a few times. The J gene is TRBJ2-3, the V gene TRBV12-3 or TRBV12-4, with D perhaps TRBD1 or TRBD2 (5 bases each). Trimming removed 5 bases from V and 10 bases from J, with 34 bases in between. CDR3 length equals 19 residues. In DNA, the CDR3 is TGTGCCAGCAGTATTACCCCCACGGACCGACGGGATAATGCCAGGGCGCAGTATTTT. Protein product: CASSITPTDRRDNARAQYF.

V is TRBV7-8 and J is TRBJ2-3; no clear D gene. V shed 3 bases and J shed 6 bases, with 10 bases lying between them. Per the germline V gene, CDR1 is SGHVS and CDR2 is FQNEAQ. This CDR3 has 13 residues. CDR3 protein: CASSFQPRDTQYF. CDR3 nucleotides: TGTGCCAGCAGCTTCCAGCCTAGGGATACGCAGTATTTT.

The chain employs TRBV5-1 and TRBJ2-3; TRBD1 is a possible D gene (5 bases). Germline V gives CDR1 SGHRS, CDR2 YFSETQ. The CDR3 contains 16 residues. Deletions cut 2 bases from V and 2 bases from J, with 15 bases between. The CDR3 bases are TGCGCCAGCAGCTTCAGGGCCCTCTACCTCACAGATACGCAGTATTTT. Translation: CASSFRALYLTDTQYF.

The CDR3 sequence is CASSLVRANSNQPQHF. The CDR3 nucleotides are TGTGCCAGCAGCTTAGTCCGGGCAAATAGCAATCAGCCCCAGCATTTT. The chain couples TRBV7-2 to TRBJ1-5; D call uncertain. CDR3 length: 16 amino acids. Per the germline V gene, CDR1 is SGHTA and CDR2 is FQGNSA. V lost 1 base and J lost 0, with 10 bases in between.

The chain is built from TRBV6-2 or TRBV6-3 and TRBJ2-1; 12 bases fit TRBD2. The CDR3 has 18 residues. V lost 7 bases to trimming and J lost 5 bases; unmatched junction nucleotides: 15. The germline gives CDR1 MNHEY, CDR2 SVGEGT. CDR3 nucleotides: TGTGCCAGCACCCTCCGGCTAGCGGGAGGGCCCAGGGACAATGAGCAGTTCTTC. Translating gives CASTLRLAGGPRDNEQFF.

V and J are TRBV3-1 and TRBJ2-6, with 9 positions matching TRBD1. The junction had 9 bases not matched to a gene; V was cut back by 5 bases and J by 1 base. The CDR3 is 18 amino acids. The germline V gene has CDR1 LGHDT and CDR2 YNNKEL (reference sequence). CDR3 nucleotides: TGTGCCAGCAGCTCCGGGACAGGGCCGTTGTCTGGGGCCAACGTCCTGACTTTC. Its translation is CASSSGTGPLSGANVLTF.

This clonotype has more than one count but fewer than ten. V and J are TRBV27 and TRBJ2-7; D is possibly TRBD1 (5 bases). The germline V gene has CDR1 MNHEY and CDR2 SMNVEV (reference sequence). The ends were cut back, 8 bases at V and 1 base at J, with 15 bases in the middle. The CDR3 length is 14 residues. Here the CDR3 DNA reads TGTGCCAGCGGATCCTTTAGGGGTTCCTACGAGCAGTACTTC. This sequence encodes CASGSFRGSYEQYF.

There are a few counts of this clonotype. J is TRBJ2-1 and V is TRBV12-3 or TRBV12-4; D unresolved. The CDR3 runs 15 residues. Trimming removed 0 bases from V and 7 bases from J, with 13 bases in between. CDR3 protein: CASSLAALGSNEQFF. The CDR3 bases are TGTGCCAGCAGTTTAGCGGCCCTGGGGTCTAATGAGCAGTTCTTC.

The gene calls are TRBV7-2 and TRBJ1-1; tentatively, D is TRBD1 (5 bases). The CDR3 runs to 15 residues. Trimming stripped 0 bases from V and 0 bases from J, with 8 bases between. Germline V CDR1 and CDR2: SGHTA, FQGNSA. DNA of the CDR3: TGTGCCAGCAGCTTAGCCGACAGTATGAACACTGAAGCTTTCTTT. Protein: CASSLADSMNTEAFF. The complete variable domain, with remaining parts taken from reference TRBV7-2 and TRBJ1-1, reads GAGVSQSPSNKVTEKGKDVELRCDPISGHTALYWYRQSLGQGLEFLIYFQGNSAPDKSGLPSDRFSAERTGGSVSTLTIQRTQQEDSAVYLCASSLADSMNTEAFFGQGTRLTVV.